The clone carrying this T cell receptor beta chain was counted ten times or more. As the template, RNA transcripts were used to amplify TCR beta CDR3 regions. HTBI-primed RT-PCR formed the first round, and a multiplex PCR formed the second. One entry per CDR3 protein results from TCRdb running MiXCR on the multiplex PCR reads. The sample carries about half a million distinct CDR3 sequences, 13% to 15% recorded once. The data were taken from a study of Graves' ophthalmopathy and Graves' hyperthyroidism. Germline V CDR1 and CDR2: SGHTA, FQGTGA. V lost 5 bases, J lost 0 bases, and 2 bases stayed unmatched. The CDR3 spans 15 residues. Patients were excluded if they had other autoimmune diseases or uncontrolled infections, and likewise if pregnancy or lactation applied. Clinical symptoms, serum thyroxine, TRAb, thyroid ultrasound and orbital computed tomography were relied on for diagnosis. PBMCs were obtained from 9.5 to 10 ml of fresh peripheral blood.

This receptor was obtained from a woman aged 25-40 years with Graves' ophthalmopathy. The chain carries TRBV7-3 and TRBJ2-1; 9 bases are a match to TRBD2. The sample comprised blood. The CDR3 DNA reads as TGTGCCAGCAGCCTTAGCGGGAGCTCCTACAATGAGCAGTTCTTC. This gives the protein CASSLSGSSYNEQFF.